This T cell receptor (beta chain) emerged from a study of CD8+ T cells in alopecia areata. The study's findings and limits: Lesional scalp, especially alopecia totalis/universalis, showed higher clonality than normal scalp.

CDR1 is SGHTA, CDR2 FQGTGA, per germline. CDR3 length: 13 amino acids. The germline V and J ends were trimmed by 5 bases and 2 bases, with 9 bases remaining between them. As to this clone: What it binds is unknown. Different DNA sequences within this sample yield the same CDR3.

Lesional scalp punch biopsies and peripheral blood were collected from alopecia areata patients. It was cDNA, reverse transcribed from extracted RNA, that served as the sequencing template. Data came from immunoSEQ multiplex PCR; TCRdb stores just in-frame clones and leaves some out. This table has 120,000 to 150,000 clones, more than 45% appearing once. Sequences were obtained from CD4+ T cells sorted from blood. The J gene is TRBJ2-5, the V gene TRBV7-3, with D unclear. This receptor was identified in a human donor with alopecia areata. CDR3 in amino acids: CASSPGPQETQYF. CDR3 in DNA: TGTGCCAGCAGCCCCGGGCCACAAGAGACCCAGTACTTC.